Presented here are 10 T cell receptor beta chains from one specimen sequenced in a study of STAT5B mutations in CD4+ large granular lymphocyte leukemia. Sequencing used immunoSEQ multiplex PCR; TCRdb keeps in-frame clones, though not all of them. The sample records about 32,000 clones, 55% to 80% being singletons. Sample: CD4+ T cells from blood buffy coats. The receptors stem from a human donor in good health.

The chain links TRBV19 to TRBJ2-6; TRBD1 might be the D (5 bases). Germline V gene lookup returns CDR1 LNHDA and CDR2 SQIVND (reference sequence). The CDR3 spans 15 residues. V shed 5 bases and J shed 1 base, with 9 bases lying between them. The CDR3 sequence is CASSRQGSGANVLTF. The DNA for the CDR3 is TGTGCCAGTAGTCGTCAGGGTTCTGGGGCCAACGTCCTGACTTTC.

J is TRBJ1-2 and V is TRBV4-1, with TRBD1 matching 7 bases. Germline CDR1 is MGHRA and CDR2 is YSYEKL. The CDR3 has 15 amino acids. After removal of 0 bases from V and 2 bases from J, the junction contained 3 bases not matched to a gene. CDR3 nucleotides: TGCGCCAGCAGCCAAGAGGGACAGCCAAACTATGGCTACACCTTC. This gives the protein CASSQEGQPNYGYTF.

The chain recombines TRBV2 with TRBJ1-5, with a tentative D call TRBD1 (5 bases). The germline CDR1 and CDR2 sequences are SNHLY and FYNNEI. There are 14 residues in the CDR3. V lost 7 bases and J lost 2, with 12 bases in between. CDR3 sequence (DNA): TGTGCCAGCACCACTAGGGGTGGCAATCAGCCCCAGCATTTT. This sequence encodes CASTTRGGNQPQHF.

Written as DNA, the CDR3 is TGCGCCAGCAGCCAAACGGACAGCAACTATGGCTACACCTTC. Encoded protein: CASSQTDSNYGYTF. V gene TRBV4-1 combines with J gene TRBJ1-2; D is possibly TRBD1 (6 bases). The CDR3 contains 14 residues. V lost 2 bases, J lost 2 bases, and 9 bases lay in between. The germline V gene encodes CDR1 MGHRA and CDR2 YSYEKL.

CDR3 DNA: TGTGCCAGCAGTGGGACTAGCGGGAACCCTAGCACAGATACGCAGTATTTT. Translated: CASSGTSGNPSTDTQYF. The chain recombines TRBV2 with TRBJ2-3, with 12 bases fitting TRBD2. The J segment lost 0 bases and the V segment lost 4 bases, leaving 5 bases of the junction unmatched. CDR1 is SNHLY, CDR2 FYNNEI, per germline. The CDR3 covers 17 residues. Supplemented by reference TRBV2 and TRBJ2-3, the full variable domain reads EPEVTQTPSHQVTQMGQEVILRCVPISNHLYFYWYRQILGQKVEFLVSFYNNEISEKSEIFDDQFSVERPDGSNFTLKIRSTKLEDSAMYFCASSGTSGNPSTDTQYFGPGTRLTVL.

The V and J genes are TRBV2 and TRBJ1-2; tentative D call: TRBD1 (5 bases). The CDR3 has 15 residues. Germline V lookup: CDR1 SNHLY, CDR2 FYNNEI. Between the trimmed V and J ends, which lost 3 bases and 6 bases, there was a span of 17 bases. Here the CDR3 DNA reads TGTGCCAGCAGTGAGTGGGGCGGTGGGGCCGATGGCTACACCTTC. Translated, it gives CASSEWGGGADGYTF.

CDR3 amino acids: CSVDLSGTNYGYTF. The CDR3 coding sequence is TGCAGCGTTGACCTTTCAGGGACTAACTATGGCTACACCTTC. The chain employs TRBV29-1 and TRBJ1-2, with D tentatively TRBD1 (5 bases). Germline CDR1 reads SQVTM; CDR2 reads ANQGSEA. V lost 3 bases, J lost 0 bases, and 11 bases lay in between. The CDR3 length is 14 residues.

The rearrangement joins TRBV9 to TRBJ1-2; 7 nucleotides line up with TRBD1. This CDR3 is 19 amino acids long. The junction had 22 bases not matched to a gene; V was cut back by 0 bases and J by 8 bases. Germline loops: CDR1 SGDLS, CDR2 YYNGEE. CDR3 coding DNA: TGTGCCAGCAGCGTAGCTCTTACTCCTTCTATTGGACAGGCCGGGGGCTACACCTTC. Translation gives CASSVALTPSIGQAGGYTF.

The chain couples TRBV6-5 to TRBJ2-7; no reliable D call. Germline-derived CDR1 and CDR2 are MNHEY and SVGAGI. The CDR3 loop spans 14 amino acids. The ends were cut back, 2 bases at V and 1 base at J, with 9 bases in the middle. CDR3 region: CASSYHGDSYEQYF. The DNA for the CDR3 is TGTGCCAGCAGTTACCACGGAGATTCCTACGAGCAGTACTTC.

The rearrangement joins TRBV4-3 to TRBJ2-2; D possibly matches TRBD1 or TRBD2 (5 bases each). The CDR3 totals 16 residues. CDR1 is LGHNA and CDR2 is YSLEER in the germline V gene. V was cut by 1 base and J by 5 bases, with 14 bases left in between. CDR3 sequence reads: CASSQVDMGVTGELFF. CDR3 in DNA: TGCGCCAGCAGCCAAGTGGACATGGGAGTGACCGGGGAGCTGTTTTTT.